The clone carrying this TCR beta chain was detected only a few times. This sample is part of a study of T-cell reconstitution after alpha-beta-depleted transplantation in children. Unique molecular identifiers featured in how the TCRbeta library was prepared. TCRdb re-analysed the PCR reads in MiXCR, keeping a single row per CDR3 protein. Altogether approximately 590,000 distinct CDR3 sequences are present, roughly 10% being singletons, with the ten largest covering 3.5% to 5%. CDR3 length equals 14 residues. Germline CDR1 DFQATT, CDR2 SNEGSKA (reference sequence). The ends lost 1 base at V and 0 bases at J; junction bases unmatched: 2.

The rearrangement uses TRBV20-1 and TRBJ1-1, with TRBD1 matching 7 bases. The TCR originated in a human donor who donated a stem cell graft to a child with acute myeloid leukemia. The sequencing here drew on PBMCs from the stem cell graft donor, taken from the stem cell graft. Written as DNA, the CDR3 is TGCAGTGCTAGAGGTGGGACAGTGAACACTGAAGCTTTCTTT. Translation gives CSARGGTVNTEAFF.